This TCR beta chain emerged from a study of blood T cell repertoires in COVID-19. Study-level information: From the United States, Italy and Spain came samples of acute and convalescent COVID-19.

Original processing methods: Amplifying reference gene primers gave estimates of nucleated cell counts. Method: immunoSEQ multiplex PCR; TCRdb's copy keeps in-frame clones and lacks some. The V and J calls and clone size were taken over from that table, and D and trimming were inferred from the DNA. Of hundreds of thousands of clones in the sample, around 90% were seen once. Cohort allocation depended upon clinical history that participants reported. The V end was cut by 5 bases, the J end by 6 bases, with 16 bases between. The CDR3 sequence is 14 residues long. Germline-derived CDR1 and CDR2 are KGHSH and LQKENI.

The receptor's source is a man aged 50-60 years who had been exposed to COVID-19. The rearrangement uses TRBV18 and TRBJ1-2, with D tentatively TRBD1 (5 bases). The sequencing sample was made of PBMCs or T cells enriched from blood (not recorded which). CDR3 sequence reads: CASSFSSGIDGYTF. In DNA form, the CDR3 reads TGTGCCAGCTCATTCTCGTCAGGGATTGATGGCTACACCTTC.